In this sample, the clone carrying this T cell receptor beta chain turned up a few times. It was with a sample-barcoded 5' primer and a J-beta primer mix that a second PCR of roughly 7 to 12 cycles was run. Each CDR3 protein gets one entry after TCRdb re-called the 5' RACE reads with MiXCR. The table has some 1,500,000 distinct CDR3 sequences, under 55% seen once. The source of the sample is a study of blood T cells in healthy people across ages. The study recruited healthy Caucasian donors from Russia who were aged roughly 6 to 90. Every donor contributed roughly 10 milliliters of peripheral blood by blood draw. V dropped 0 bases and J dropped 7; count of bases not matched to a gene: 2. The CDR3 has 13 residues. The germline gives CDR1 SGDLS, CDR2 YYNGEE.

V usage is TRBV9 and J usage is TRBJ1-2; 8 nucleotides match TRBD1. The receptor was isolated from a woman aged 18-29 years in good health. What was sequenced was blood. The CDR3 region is CASSVEQGVGYTF. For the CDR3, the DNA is TGTGCCAGCAGCGTAGAACAGGGGGTTGGCTACACCTTC.